This T cell receptor (beta chain) came from a study of cytomegalovirus exposure and HLA in healthy donors. The study, taken as a whole, reports: Across donors, presence/absence analyses took sequencing depth to be roughly uniform.

The PCR made use of 60 Vbeta and 13 Jbeta primers. Sequencing was performed with immunoSEQ multiplex PCR; in TCRdb, only in-frame clones are kept and a portion is missing. This sample yields approximately 100,000 clones, of which about 80% are seen a single time; around 7.7% belongs to the top ten. V was pared by 9 bases and J by 3 bases, with 12 bases between. Germline V lookup: CDR1 WSHSY, CDR2 SAAADI. CDR3 length: 12 residues. This clone was seen only a few times. Its antigen is currently unknown. The specimen sequenced was PBMCs. The receptor was derived from a woman aged 50 to 60 in good health and CMV-seropositive. The rearrangement links TRBV10-2 to TRBJ2-7; a weak D match, TRBD2 (5 bases). The CDR3 DNA is TGCGCCAGTACCGGGGAAGACTACGAGCAGTACTTC. Protein: CASTGEDYEQYF.